This note documents a single T cell receptor beta chain sequence. Its antigen remains unidentified. This CDR3 has 16 amino acids. Germline assignment: CDR1 SGHRS and CDR2 YFSETQ. The V gene end was trimmed by 4 bases and the J gene end by 5 bases; junction bases not matched to a gene: 6. Primers included in the PCR were 60 Vbeta and 13 Jbeta primers. The table came from immunoSEQ multiplex PCR; TCRdb's copy has only in-frame clones and leaves some out. The sample consists of approximately 130,000 clones, around 77% of them appearing once. These data originate in a study of cytomegalovirus exposure and HLA in healthy donors. General study findings and limits: In vitro data verified three CMV-associated chains as specific for CMV antigens.

This clonotype was sampled from a man younger than 30 in good health and CMV-seropositive. The J gene is TRBJ2-1, the V gene TRBV5-1; the match to TRBD2 covers 13 bases. The sample was PBMCs. In DNA form, the CDR3 reads TGCGCCAGCAGCCCGGGACTAGCGGGGAAGAACAATGAGCAGTTCTTC. Translated, it gives CASSPGLAGKNNEQFF.